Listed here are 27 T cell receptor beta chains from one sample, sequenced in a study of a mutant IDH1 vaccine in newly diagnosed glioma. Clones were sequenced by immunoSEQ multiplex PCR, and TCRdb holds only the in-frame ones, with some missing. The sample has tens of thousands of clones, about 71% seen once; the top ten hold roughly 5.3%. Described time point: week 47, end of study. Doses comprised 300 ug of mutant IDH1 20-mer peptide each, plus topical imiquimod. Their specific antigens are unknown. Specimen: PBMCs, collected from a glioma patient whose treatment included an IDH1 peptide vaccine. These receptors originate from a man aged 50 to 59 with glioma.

In nucleotides, the CDR3 is TGTGCCAGTAGTACCTCTCCGGGGATTCGCACAGATACGCAGTATTTT. As protein: CASSTSPGIRTDTQYF. The V call is TRBV19, the J call TRBJ2-3; TRBD2 might be the D (5 bases). The V gene lost 4 bases and the J gene lost 1 base, with 15 bases spanning the gap. The length of the CDR3 is 16 residues. Germline V gene data show CDR1 as LNHDA and CDR2 as SQIVND (reference sequence). Complete variable domain (other parts from reference TRBV19 and TRBJ2-3): DGGITQSPKYLFRKEGQNVTLSCEQNLNHDAMYWYRQDPGQGLRLIYYSQIVNDFQKGDIAEGYSVSREKKESFPLTVTSAQKNPTAFYLCASSTSPGIRTDTQYFGPGTRLTVL.

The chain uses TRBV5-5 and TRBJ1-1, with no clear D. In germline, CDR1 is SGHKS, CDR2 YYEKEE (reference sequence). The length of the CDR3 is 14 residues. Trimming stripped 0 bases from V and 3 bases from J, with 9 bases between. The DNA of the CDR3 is TGTGCCAGCAGCTTGGAGGACGGGGACACTGAAGCTTTCTTT. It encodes CASSLEDGDTEAFF.

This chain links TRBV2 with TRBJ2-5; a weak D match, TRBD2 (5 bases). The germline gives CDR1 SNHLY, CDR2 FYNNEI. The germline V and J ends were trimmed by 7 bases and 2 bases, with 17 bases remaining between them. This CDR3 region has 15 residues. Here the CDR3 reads CASKLSELEQETQYF. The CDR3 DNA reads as TGTGCCAGCAAGTTAAGCGAACTAGAGCAAGAGACCCAGTACTTC.

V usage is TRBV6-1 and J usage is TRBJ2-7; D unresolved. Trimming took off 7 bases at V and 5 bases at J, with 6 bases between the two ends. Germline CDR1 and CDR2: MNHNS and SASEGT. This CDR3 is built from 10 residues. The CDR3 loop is CASKFHEQYF. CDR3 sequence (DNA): TGTGCCAGCAAGTTTCACGAGCAGTACTTC.

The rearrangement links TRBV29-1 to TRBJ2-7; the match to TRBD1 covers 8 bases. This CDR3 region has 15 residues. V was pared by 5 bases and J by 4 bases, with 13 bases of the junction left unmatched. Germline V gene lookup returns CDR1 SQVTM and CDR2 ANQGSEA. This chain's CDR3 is CSVQPDRGPSYEQYF. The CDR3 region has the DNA TGCAGCGTTCAACCTGACAGGGGTCCTTCTTACGAGCAGTACTTC.

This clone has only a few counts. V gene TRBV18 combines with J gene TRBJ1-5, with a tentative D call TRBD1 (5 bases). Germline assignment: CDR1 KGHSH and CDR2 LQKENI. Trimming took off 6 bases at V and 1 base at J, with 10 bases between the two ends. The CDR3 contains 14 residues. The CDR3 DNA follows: TGTGCCAGCTCCTCGACAGAAAGCAATCAGCCCCAGCATTTT. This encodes CASSSTESNQPQHF.

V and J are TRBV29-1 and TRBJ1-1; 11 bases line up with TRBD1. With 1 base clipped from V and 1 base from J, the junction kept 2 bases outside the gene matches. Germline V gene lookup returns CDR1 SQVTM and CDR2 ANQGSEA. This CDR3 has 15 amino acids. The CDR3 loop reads CSVEGTGGPNTEAFF. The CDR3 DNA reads TGCAGCGTTGAAGGGACAGGGGGCCCGAACACTGAAGCTTTCTTT. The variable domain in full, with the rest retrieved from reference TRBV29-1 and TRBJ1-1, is SAVISQKPSRDICQRGTSLTIQCQVDSQVTMMFWYRQQPGQSLTLIATANQGSEATYESGFVIDKFPISRPNLTFSTLTVSNMSPEDSSIYLCSVEGTGGPNTEAFFGQGTRLTVV.

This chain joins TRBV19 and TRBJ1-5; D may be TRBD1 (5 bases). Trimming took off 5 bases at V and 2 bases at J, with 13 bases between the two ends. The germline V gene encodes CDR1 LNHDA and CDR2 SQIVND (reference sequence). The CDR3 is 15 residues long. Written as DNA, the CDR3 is TGTGCCAGTAGTGTTCCTCAGGGTGGCAATCAGCCCCAGCATTTT. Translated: CASSVPQGGNQPQHF.

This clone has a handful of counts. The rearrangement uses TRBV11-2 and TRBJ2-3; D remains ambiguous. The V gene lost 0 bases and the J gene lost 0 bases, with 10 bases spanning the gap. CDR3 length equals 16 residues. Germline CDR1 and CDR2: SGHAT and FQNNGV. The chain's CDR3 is CASSLDKGFSTDTQYF. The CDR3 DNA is TGTGCCAGCAGCTTAGATAAAGGGTTTAGCACAGATACGCAGTATTTT.

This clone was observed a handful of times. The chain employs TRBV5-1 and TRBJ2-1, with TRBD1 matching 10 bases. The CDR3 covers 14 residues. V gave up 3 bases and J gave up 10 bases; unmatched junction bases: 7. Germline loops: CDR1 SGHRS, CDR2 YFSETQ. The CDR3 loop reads CASSSGQGGMEQFF. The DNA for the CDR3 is TGCGCCAGCAGCTCTGGACAGGGGGGTATGGAGCAGTTCTTC.

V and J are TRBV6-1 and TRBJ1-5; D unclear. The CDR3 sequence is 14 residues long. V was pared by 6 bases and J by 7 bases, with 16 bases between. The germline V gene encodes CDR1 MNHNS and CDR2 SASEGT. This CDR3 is CASSPDRPRQPQHF. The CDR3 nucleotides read TGTGCCAGCAGCCCCGACCGACCGCGGCAGCCCCAGCATTTT.

CDR3 DNA sequence: TGTGCCAGCCAAAGGACTAGCGGGGGGGCCTCTAACACCGGGGAGCTGTTTTTT. Protein sequence: CASQRTSGGASNTGELFF. The chain recombines TRBV7-8 with TRBJ2-2; 15 positions agree with TRBD2. Unmatched junction bases numbered 9, after V lost 8 bases and J lost 2 bases. The CDR3 loop spans 18 amino acids. Germline values: CDR1 SGHVS, CDR2 FQNEAQ. The whole variable domain, remainder taken from reference TRBV7-8 and TRBJ2-2, is GAGVSQSPRYKVAKRGQDVALRCDPISGHVSLFWYQQALGQGPEFLTYFQNEAQLDKSGLPSDRFFAERPEGSVSTLKIQRTQQEDSAVYLCASQRTSGGASNTGELFFGEGSRLTVL.

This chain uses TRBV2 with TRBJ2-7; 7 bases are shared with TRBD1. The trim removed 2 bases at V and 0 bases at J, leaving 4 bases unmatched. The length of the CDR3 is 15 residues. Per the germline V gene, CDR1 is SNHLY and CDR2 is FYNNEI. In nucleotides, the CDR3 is TGTGCCAGCAGTGAACAGACAGGGTTCTCCTACGAGCAGTACTTC. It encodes CASSEQTGFSYEQYF.

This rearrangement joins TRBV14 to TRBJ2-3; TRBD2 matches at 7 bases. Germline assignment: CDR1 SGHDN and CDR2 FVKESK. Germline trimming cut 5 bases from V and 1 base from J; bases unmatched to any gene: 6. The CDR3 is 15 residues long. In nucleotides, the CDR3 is TGTGCCAGCAGCAAAGGGAGCGGGGGCACAGATACGCAGTATTTT. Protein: CASSKGSGGTDTQYF. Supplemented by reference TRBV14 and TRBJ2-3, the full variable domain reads EAGVTQFPSHSVIEKGQTVTLRCDPISGHDNLYWYRRVMGKEIKFLLHFVKESKQDESGMPNNRFLAERTGGTYSTLKVQPAELEDSGVYFCASSKGSGGTDTQYFGPGTRLTVL.

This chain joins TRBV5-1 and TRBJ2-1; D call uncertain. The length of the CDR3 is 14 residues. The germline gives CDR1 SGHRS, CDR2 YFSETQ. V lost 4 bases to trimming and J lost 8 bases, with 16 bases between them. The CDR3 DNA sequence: TGCGCCAGCAGCCCCAGACAAGAGTTGGATGAGCAGTTCTTC. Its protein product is CASSPRQELDEQFF.

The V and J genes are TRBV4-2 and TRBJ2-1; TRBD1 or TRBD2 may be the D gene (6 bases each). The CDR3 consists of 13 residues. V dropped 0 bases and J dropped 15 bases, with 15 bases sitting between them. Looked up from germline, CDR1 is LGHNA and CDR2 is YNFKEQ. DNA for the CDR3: TGTGCCAGCAGCCAAGATAGGGGGGACTCTTGGTTCTTC. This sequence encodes CASSQDRGDSWFF.

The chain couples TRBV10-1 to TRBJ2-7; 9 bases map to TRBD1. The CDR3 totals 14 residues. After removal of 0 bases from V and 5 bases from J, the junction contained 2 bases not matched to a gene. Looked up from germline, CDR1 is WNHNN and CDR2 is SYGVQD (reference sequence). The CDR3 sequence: CASSESGTGNEQYF. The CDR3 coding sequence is TGCGCCAGCAGTGAGTCGGGGACAGGGAACGAGCAGTACTTC.

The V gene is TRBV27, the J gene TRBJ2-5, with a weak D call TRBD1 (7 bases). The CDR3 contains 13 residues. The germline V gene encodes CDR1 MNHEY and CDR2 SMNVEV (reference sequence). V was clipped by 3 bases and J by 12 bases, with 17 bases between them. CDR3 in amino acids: CASSFHLPGGKYF. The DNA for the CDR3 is TGTGCCAGCAGTTTTCACCTCCCAGGGGGGAAGTACTTC.

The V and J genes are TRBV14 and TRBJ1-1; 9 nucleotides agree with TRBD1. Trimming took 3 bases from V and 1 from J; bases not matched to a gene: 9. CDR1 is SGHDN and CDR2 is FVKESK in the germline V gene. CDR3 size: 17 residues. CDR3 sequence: CASSHWGQGRSNTEAFF. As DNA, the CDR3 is TGTGCCAGCAGCCATTGGGGACAGGGACGATCGAACACTGAAGCTTTCTTT.

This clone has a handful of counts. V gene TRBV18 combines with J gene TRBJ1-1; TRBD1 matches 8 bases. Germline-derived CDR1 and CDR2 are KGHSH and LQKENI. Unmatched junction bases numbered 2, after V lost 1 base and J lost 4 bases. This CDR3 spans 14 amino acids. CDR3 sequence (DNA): TGTGCCAGCTCACCACTTACAGGGGGCACTGAAGCTTTCTTT. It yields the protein CASSPLTGGTEAFF. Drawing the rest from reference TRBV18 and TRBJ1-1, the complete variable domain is NAGVMQNPRHLVRRRGQEARLRCSPMKGHSHVYWYRQLPEEGLKFMVYLQKENIIDESGMPKERFSAEFPKEGPSILRIQQVVRGDSAAYFCASSPLTGGTEAFFGQGTRLTVV.

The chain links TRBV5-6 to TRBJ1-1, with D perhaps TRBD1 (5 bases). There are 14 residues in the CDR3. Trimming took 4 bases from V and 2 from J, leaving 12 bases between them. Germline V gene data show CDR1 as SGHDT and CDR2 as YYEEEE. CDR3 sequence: CASSAGGGNTEAFF. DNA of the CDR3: TGTGCCAGCAGCGCGGGGGGGGGAAACACTGAAGCTTTCTTT. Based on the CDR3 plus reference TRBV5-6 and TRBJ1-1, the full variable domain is DAGVTQSPTHLIKTRGQQVTLRCSPKSGHDTVSWYQQALGQGPQFIFQYYEEEERQRGNFPDRFSGHQFPNYSSELNVNALLLGDSALYLCASSAGGGNTEAFFGQGTRLTVV.

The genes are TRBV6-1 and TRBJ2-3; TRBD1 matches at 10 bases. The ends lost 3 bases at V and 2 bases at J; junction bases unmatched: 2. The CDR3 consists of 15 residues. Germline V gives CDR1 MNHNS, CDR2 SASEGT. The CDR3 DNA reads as TGTGCCAGCAGTGAGACAGGGGGCATCACAGATACGCAGTATTTT. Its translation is CASSETGGITDTQYF.

The CDR3 DNA follows: TGTGCCAGCAGCGCGACAGGGGGCCGGGAGACCCAGTACTTC. Translating it yields CASSATGGRETQYF. The genes are TRBV4-2 and TRBJ2-5, with 10 bases lining up with TRBD1. This CDR3 comprises 14 residues. From germline, CDR1 is LGHNA and CDR2 YNFKEQ. The V and J ends lost 5 bases and 5 bases, in that order; junction bases with no gene match: 5.

The DNA of the CDR3 is TGTGCCAGCAGCTCAGACCAGGATCAGCCCCAGCATTTT. This encodes CASSSDQDQPQHF. This chain connects TRBV7-8 to TRBJ1-5; no clear D gene. Between the trimmed V and J ends, which lost 4 bases and 5 bases, there was a span of 9 bases. CDR1 is SGHVS and CDR2 is FQNEAQ in the germline V gene. This CDR3 spans 13 amino acids.

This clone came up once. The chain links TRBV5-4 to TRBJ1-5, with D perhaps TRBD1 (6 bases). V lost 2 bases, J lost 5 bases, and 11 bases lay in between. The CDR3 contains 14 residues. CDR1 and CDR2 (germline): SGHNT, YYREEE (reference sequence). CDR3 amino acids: CASSLQGRDQPQHF. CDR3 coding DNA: TGTGCCAGCAGCTTACAGGGAAGGGATCAGCCCCAGCATTTT.

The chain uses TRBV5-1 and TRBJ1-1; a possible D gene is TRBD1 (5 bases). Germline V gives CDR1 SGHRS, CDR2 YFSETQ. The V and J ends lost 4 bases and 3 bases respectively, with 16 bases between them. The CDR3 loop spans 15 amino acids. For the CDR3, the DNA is TGCGCCAGCAGCGAGGGAGACAGCCGTCACACTGAAGCTTTCTTT. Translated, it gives CASSEGDSRHTEAFF. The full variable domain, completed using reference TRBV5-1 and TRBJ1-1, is KAGVTQTPRYLIKTRGQQVTLSCSPISGHRSVSWYQQTPGQGLQFLFEYFSETQRNKGNFPGRFSGRQFSNSRSEMNVSTLELGDSALYLCASSEGDSRHTEAFFGQGTRLTVV.

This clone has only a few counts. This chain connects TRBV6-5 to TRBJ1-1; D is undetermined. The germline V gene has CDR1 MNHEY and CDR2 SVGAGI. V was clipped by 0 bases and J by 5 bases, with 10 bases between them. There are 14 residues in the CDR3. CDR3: CASSYSDGDTEAFF. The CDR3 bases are TGTGCCAGCAGTTACTCCGATGGGGATACTGAAGCTTTCTTT.